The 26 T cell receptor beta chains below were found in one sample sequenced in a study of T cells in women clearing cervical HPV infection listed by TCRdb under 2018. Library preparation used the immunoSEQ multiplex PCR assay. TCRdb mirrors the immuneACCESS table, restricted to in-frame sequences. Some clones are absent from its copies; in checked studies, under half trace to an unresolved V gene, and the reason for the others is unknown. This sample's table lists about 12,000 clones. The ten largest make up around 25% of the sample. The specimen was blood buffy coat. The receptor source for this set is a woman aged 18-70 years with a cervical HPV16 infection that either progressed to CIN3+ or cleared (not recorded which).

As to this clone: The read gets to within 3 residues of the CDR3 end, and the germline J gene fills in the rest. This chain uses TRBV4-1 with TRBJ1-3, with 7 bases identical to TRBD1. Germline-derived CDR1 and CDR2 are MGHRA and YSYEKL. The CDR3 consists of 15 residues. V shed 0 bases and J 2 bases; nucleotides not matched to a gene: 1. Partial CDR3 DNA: TGCGCCAGCAGCCAAGACCAGGGGGCTGGAAACACC. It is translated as CASSQDQGAGNT. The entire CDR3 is CASSQDQGAGNTIYF.

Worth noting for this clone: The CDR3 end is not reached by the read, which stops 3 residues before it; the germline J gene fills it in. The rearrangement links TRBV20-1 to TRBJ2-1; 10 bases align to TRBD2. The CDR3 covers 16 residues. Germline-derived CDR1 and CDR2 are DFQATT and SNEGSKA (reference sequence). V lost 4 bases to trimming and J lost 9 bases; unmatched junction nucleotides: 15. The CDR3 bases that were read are TGCAGTGCTATTCTCGGGCACAGCGGGGGGGCAGGTGAG. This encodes CSAILGHSGGAGE. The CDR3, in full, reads CSAILGHSGGAGEQFF.

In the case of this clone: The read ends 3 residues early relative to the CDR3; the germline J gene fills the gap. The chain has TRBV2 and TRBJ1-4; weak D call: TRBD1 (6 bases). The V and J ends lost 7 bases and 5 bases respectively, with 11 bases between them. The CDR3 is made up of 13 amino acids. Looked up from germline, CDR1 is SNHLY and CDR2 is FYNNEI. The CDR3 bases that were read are TGTGCCAGCACTTACGGACAGAATGAAAAA. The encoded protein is CASTYGQNEK. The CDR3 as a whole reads CASTYGQNEKLFF. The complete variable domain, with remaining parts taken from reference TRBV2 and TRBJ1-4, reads EPEVTQTPSHQVTQMGQEVILRCVPISNHLYFYWYRQILGQKVEFLVSFYNNEISEKSEIFDDQFSVERPDGSNFTLKIRSTKLEDSAMYFCASTYGQNEKLFFGSGTQLSVL.

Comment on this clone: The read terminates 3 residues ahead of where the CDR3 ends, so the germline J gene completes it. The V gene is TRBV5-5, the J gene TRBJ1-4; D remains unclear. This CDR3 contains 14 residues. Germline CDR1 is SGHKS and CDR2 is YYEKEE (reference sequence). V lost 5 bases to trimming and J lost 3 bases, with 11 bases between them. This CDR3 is CASRKGQANEKLFF. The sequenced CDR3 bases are TGTGCCAGCAGAAAAGGGCAGGCTAATGAAAAA.

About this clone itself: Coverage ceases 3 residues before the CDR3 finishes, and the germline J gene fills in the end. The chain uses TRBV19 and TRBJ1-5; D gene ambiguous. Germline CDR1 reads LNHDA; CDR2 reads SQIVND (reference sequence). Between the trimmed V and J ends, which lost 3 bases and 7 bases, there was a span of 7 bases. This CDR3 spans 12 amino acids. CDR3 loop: CASSIRLQPQHF. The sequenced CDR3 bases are TGTGCCAGTAGTATTCGGTTGCAGCCC.

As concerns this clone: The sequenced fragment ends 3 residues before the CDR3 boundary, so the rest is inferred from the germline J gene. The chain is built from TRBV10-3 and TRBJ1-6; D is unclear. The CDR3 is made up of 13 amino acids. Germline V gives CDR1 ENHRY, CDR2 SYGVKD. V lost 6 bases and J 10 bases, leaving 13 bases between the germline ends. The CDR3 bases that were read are TGTGCCATCAGGAGCGGGGAAGACTCACCC. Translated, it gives CAIRSGEDSP. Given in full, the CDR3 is CAIRSGEDSPLHF.

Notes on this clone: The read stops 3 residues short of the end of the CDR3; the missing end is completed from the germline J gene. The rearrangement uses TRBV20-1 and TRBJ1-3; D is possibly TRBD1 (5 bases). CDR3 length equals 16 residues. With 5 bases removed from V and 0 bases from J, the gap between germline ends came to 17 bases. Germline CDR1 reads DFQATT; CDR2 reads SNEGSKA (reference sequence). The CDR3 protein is CSAEPLRAPSGNTIYF. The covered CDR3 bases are TGCAGTGCTGAGCCCCTCAGGGCTCCCTCTGGAAACACC.

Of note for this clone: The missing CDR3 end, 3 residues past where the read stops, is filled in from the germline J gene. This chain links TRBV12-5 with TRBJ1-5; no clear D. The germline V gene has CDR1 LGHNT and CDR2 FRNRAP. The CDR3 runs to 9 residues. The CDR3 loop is CASGPPQHF. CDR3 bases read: TGTGCTAGTGGTCCTCCC.

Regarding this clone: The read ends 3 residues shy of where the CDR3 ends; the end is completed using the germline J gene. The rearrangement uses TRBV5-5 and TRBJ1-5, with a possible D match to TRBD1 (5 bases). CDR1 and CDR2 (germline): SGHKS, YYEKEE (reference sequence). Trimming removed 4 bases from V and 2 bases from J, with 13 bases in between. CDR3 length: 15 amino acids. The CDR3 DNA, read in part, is TGTGCCAGCAGCCGGATGGGGGGGGGCAATCAGCCC. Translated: CASSRMGGGNQP. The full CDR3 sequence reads CASSRMGGGNQPQHF. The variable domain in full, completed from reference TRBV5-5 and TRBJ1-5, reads DAGVTQSPTHLIKTRGQQVTLRCSPISGHKSVSWYQQVLGQGPQFIFQYYEKEERGRGNFPDRFSARQFPNYSSELNVNALLLGDSALYLCASSRMGGGNQPQHFGDGTRLSIL.

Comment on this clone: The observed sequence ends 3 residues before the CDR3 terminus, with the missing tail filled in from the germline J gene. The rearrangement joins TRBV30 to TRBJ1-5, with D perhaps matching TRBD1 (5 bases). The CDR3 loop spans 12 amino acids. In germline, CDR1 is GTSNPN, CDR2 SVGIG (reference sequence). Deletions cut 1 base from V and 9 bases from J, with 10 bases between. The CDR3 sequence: CAWSDPGGPQHF. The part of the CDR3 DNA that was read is TGTGCCTGGAGTGACCCCGGGGGGCCC. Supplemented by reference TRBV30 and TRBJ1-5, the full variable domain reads SQTIHQWPATLVQPVGSPLSLECTVEGTSNPNLYWYRQAAGRGLQLLFYSVGIGQISSEVPQNLSASRPQDRQFILSSKKLLLSDSGFYLCAWSDPGGPQHFGDGTRLSIL.

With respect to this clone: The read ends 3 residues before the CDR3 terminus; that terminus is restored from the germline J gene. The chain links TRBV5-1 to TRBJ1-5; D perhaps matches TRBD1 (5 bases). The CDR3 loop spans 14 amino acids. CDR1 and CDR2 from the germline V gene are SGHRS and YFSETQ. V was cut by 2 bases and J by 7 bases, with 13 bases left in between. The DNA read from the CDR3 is TGCGCCAGCAGCTTCGGAGGGGATGGCCAGCCC. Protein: CASSFGGDGQP. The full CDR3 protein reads CASSFGGDGQPQHF.

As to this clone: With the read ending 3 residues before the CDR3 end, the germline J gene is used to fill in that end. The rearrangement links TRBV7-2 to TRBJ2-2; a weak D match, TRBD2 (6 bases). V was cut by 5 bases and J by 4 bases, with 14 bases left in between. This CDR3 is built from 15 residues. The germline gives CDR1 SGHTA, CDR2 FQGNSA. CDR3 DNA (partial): TGTGCCAGCAGCCTTGTCTGGCGGGGCACCGGGGAG. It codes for CASSLVWRGTGE. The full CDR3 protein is CASSLVWRGTGELFF.

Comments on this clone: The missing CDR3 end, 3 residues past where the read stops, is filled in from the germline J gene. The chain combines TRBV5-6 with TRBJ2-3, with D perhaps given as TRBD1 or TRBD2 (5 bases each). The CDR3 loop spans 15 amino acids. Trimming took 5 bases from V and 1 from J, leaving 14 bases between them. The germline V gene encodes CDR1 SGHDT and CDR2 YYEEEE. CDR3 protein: CASRVVQGGTDTQYF. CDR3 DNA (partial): TGTGCCAGCAGGGTCGTCCAGGGAGGCACAGATACG.

CDR3 DNA, as far as it was read: TGTGCCAGTAGTAGGACCCTGGGGGGAAGCCCTGAA. Encoded protein: CASSRTLGGSPE. The full CDR3 sequence reads CASSRTLGGSPEAFF. J is TRBJ1-1 and V is TRBV19, with a tentative D call TRBD1 (5 bases). Read sequence stops 3 residues before the CDR3 end, and the germline J gene provides the missing end. CDR3 length: 15 amino acids. Germline V lookup: CDR1 LNHDA, CDR2 SQIVND (reference sequence). Trimming pared 4 bases from V and 6 bases from J, leaving 18 bases between.

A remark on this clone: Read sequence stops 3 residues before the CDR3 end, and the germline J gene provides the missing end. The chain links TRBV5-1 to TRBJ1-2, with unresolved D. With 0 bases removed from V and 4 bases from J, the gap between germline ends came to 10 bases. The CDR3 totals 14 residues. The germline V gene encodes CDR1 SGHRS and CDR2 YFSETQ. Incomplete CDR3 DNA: TGCGCCAGCAGCTTGGCAGCGGATGGCTATGGC. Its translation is CASSLAADGYG. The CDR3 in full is CASSLAADGYGYTF.

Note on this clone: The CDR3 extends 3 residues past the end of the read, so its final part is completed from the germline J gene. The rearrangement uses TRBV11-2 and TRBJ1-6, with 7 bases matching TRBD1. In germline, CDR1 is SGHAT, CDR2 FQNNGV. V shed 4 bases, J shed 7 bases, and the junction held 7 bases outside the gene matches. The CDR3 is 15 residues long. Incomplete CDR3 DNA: TGTGCCAGCAGCTCGGTACAGGGGAAGAATTCACCC. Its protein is CASSSVQGKNSP. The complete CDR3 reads CASSSVQGKNSPLHF.

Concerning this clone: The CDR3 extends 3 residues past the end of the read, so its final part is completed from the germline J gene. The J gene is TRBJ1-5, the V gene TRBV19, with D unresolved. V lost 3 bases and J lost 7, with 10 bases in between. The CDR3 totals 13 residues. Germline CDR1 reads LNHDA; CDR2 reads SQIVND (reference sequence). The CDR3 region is CASSMSLAQPQHF. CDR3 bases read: TGTGCCAGTAGTATGTCTTTGGCCCAGCCC.

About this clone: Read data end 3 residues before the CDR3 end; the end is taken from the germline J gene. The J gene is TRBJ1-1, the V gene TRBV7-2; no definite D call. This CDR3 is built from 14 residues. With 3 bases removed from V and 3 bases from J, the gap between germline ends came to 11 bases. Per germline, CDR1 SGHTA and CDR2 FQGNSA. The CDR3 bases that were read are TGTGCCAGCAGCTTCAACCAAAGGGACACTGAA. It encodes CASSFNQRDTE. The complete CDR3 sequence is CASSFNQRDTEAFF.

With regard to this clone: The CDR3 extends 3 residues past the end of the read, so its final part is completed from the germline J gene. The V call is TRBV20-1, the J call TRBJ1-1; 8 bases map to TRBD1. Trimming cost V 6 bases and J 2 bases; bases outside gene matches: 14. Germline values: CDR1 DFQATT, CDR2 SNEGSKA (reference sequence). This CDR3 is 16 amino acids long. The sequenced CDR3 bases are TGCAGTGCCCTGGACAGGGTAGGCGTTCGTAACACTGAA. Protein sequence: CSALDRVGVRNTE. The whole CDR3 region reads CSALDRVGVRNTEAFF.

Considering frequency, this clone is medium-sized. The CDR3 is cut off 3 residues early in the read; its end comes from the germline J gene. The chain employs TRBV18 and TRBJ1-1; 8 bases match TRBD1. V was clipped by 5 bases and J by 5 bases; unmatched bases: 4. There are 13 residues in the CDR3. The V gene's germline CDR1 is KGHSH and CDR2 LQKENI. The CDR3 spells CASSTGGGTEAFF. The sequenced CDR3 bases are TGTGCCAGCTCAACAGGGGGGGGAACTGAA. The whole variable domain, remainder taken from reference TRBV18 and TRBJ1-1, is NAGVMQNPRHLVRRRGQEARLRCSPMKGHSHVYWYRQLPEEGLKFMVYLQKENIIDESGMPKERFSAEFPKEGPSILRIQQVVRGDSAAYFCASSTGGGTEAFFGQGTRLTVV.

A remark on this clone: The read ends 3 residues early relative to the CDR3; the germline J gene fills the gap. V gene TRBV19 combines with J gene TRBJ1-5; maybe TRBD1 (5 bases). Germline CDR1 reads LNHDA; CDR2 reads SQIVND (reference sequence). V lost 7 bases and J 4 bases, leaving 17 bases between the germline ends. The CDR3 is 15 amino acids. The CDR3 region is CASTPRGAENQPQHF. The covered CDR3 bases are TGTGCCAGTACCCCCCGAGGGGCCGAAAATCAGCCC. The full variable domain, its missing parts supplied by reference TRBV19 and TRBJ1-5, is DGGITQSPKYLFRKEGQNVTLSCEQNLNHDAMYWYRQDPGQGLRLIYYSQIVNDFQKGDIAEGYSVSREKKESFPLTVTSAQKNPTAFYLCASTPRGAENQPQHFGDGTRLSIL.

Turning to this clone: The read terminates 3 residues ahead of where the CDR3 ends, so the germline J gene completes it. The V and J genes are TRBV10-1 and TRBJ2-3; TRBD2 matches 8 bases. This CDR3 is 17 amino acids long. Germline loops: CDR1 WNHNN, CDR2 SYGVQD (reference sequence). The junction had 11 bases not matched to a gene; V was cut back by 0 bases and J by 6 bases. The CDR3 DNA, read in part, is TGCGCCAGCAGTGAGTCGACTCGGGGGGGGCGTAGGGATACG. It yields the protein CASSESTRGGRRDT. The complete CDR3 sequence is CASSESTRGGRRDTQYF.

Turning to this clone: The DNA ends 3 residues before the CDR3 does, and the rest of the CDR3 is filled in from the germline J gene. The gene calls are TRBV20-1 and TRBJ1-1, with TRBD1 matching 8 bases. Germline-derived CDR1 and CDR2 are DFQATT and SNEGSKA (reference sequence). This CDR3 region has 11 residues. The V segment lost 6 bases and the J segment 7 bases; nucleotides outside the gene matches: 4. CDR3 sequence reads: CSAMTGVEAFF. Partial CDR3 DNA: TGCAGTGCAATGACAGGGGTTGAA.

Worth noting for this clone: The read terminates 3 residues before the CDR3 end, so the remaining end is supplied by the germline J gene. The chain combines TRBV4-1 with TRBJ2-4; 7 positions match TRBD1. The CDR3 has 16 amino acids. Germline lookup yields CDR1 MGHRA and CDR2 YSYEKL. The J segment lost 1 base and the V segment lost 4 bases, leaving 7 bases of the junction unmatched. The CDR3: CASSRPDRDAKNIQYF. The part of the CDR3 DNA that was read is TGCGCCAGCAGCCGCCCCGACAGGGATGCCAAAAACATT.

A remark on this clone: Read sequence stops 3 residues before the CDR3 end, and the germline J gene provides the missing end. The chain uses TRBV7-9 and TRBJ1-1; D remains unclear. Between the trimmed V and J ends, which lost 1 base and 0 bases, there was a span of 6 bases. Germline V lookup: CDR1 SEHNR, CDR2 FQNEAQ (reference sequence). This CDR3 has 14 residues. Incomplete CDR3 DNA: TGTGCCAGCAGCTTAGGTACGGTGAACACTGAA. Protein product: CASSLGTVNTE. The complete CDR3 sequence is CASSLGTVNTEAFF.

The CDR3 region is CSARAGGFDEQFF. Incomplete CDR3 DNA: TGCAGTGCTAGAGCGGGGGGTTTCGATGAG. The chain has TRBV20-1 and TRBJ2-1; 7 bases fit TRBD2. The read comes to an end 3 residues before the CDR3 does, leaving the germline J gene to fill in the end. The CDR3 consists of 13 residues. Germline V CDR1 and CDR2: DFQATT, SNEGSKA (reference sequence). The ends lost 1 base at V and 8 bases at J; junction bases unmatched: 5.